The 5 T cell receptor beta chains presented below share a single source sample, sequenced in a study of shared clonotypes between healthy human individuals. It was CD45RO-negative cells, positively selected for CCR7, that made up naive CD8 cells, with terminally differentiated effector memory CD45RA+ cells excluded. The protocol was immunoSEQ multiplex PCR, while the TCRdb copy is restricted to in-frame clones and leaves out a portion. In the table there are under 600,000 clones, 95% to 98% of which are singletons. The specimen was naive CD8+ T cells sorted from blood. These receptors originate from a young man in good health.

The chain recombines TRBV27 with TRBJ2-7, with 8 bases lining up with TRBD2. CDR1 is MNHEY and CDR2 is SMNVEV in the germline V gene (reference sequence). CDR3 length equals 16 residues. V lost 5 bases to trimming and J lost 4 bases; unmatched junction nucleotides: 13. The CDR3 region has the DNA TGTGCCAGCAGTCCGGGAATGAGCGGGAGATCTTACGAGCAGTACTTC. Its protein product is CASSPGMSGRSYEQYF.

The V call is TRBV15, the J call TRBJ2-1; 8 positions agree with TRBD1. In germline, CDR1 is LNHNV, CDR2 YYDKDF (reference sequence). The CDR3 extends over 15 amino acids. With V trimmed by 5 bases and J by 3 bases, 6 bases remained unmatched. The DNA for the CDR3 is TGTGCCACCAGCCCGCGGACAGGGAACTACAATGAGCAGTTCTTC. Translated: CATSPRTGNYNEQFF.

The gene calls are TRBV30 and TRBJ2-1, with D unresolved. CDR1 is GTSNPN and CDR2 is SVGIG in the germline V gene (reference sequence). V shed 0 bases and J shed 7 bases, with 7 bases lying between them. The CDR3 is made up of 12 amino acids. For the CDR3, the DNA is TGTGCCTGGAGTGTACTTAGAAATGAGCAGTTCTTC. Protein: CAWSVLRNEQFF.

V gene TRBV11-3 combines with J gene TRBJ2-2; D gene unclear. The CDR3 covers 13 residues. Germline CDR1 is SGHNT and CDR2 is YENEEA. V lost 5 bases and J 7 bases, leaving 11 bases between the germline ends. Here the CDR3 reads CASSPSRGGELFF. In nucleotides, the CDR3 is TGTGCCAGCAGCCCGTCCCGTGGCGGGGAGCTGTTTTTT.

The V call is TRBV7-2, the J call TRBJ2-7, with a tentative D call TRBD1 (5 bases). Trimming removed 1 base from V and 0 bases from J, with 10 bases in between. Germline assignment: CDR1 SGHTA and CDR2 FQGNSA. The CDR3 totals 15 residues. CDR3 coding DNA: TGTGCCAGCAGCTTAGGTAGGGGAACCTCCTACGAGCAGTACTTC. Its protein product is CASSLGRGTSYEQYF.